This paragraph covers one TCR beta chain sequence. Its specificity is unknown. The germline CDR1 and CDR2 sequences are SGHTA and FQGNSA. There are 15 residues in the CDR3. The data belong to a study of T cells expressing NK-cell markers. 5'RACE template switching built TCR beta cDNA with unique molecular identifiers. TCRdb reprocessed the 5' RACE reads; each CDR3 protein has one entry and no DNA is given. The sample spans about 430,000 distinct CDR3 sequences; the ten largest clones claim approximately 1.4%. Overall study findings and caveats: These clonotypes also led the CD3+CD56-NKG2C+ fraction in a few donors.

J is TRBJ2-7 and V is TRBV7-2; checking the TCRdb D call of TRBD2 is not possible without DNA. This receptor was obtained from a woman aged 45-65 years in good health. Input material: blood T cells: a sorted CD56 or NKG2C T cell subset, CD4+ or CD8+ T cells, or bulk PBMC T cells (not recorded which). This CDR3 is CASSLVIAGSREQYF.